This T cell receptor beta chain was captured in a study of cytomegalovirus exposure and HLA in healthy donors. Study results and caveats: A later analysis revealed that TCR association rates differed between HLA loci, peaking at DRB1 and bottoming out at HLA-C.

With respect to this clone: Antigen unknown.

Deletions cut 5 bases from V and 0 bases from J, with 10 bases between. The CDR3 runs to 14 residues. Germline V CDR1 and CDR2: SGHTA, FQGTGA. The PCR had 60 Vbeta and 13 Jbeta primers. Sequencing was performed with immunoSEQ multiplex PCR; in TCRdb, only in-frame clones are kept and a portion is missing. The sample consists of 150,000 to 200,000 clones, about 78% of them appearing once. The receptor was isolated from a woman between 45 and 60 years old in good health and CMV-seropositive. The chain carries TRBV7-3 and TRBJ1-2; the D gene is possibly TRBD1 (5 bases). The sample comprised PBMCs. CDR3 in DNA: TGTGCCAGCAGCCCGGGGGGGGCTAACTATGGCTACACCTTC. The encoded protein is CASSPGGANYGYTF. The full variable domain, completed using reference TRBV7-3 and TRBJ1-2, is GAGVSQTPSNKVTEKGKYVELRCDPISGHTALYWYRQSLGQGPEFLIYFQGTGAADDSGLPNDRFFAVRPEGSVSTLKIQRTERGDSAVYLCASSPGGANYGYTFGSGTRLTVV.